Listed below are T cell receptor beta chains from one sample, sequenced in a study of T-cell reconstitution after alpha-beta-depleted transplantation in children. Each CDR3 protein gets one entry after TCRdb re-called the PCR reads with MiXCR. The table lists about 250,000 distinct CDR3 sequences, approximately 24% of them singletons, with under 5.5% in the top ten. The specimen comprised PBMCs, mostly from graft donor cells, sampled 360 days after TCRalphabeta/CD19-depleted stem cell transplant. These receptor sequences come from a female patient aged 2-15 years who had a stem cell transplant for congenital amegakaryocytic thrombocytopenia, so the T cells may come from the graft donor. Both conserved end residues are part of each CDR3. The order of the fields is D gene, J gene, V gene, clone size, CDR3 DNA, CDR3 protein. The D gene is left open where the match is weak. Clone size is not always given. Where it is, it says once, few, many or a class for expanded clones.

>.|TRBJ2-7|TRBV18|.
TGTGCCAGCTCACCCGGGACAACAAAAATCTACGAGCAGTACTTC
CASSPGTTKIYEQYF
>.|TRBJ2-7|TRBV6-1|.
TGTGCCAGCAGCCCATCGGACGGAATCTCCTACGAGCAGTACTTC
CASSPSDGISYEQYF
>.|TRBJ2-7|TRBV12-3/TRBV12-4|many
TGTGCCAGCAGTTTGATGTACGAGCAGTACTTC
CASSLMYEQYF
>.|TRBJ1-6|TRBV6-1|few
TGTGCCAGCAGGAATGAGGGAGATTCACCCCTCCACTTT
CASRNEGDSPLHF
>.|TRBJ2-7|TRBV12-5|.
TGTATCAGTTGGGGGGAGTCCCACGAGCAGTACTTC
CISWGESHEQYF
>TRBD2|TRBJ2-1|TRBV3-1|.
TGTGCCAGCAGCCAAGGACTTAGCGGGGTGAACAATGAGCAGTTCTTC
CASSQGLSGVNNEQFF
>.|TRBJ2-3|TRBV14|.
TGTGCCAGCAGCCATGGTGTCCTAATAGATACGCAGTATTTT
CASSHGVLIDTQYF
>TRBD2|TRBJ2-7|TRBV6-5|.
TGTGCCAGCAGTTACTTAGGCCTAGCGGGCAACGAGCAGTACTTC
CASSYLGLAGNEQYF
>.|TRBJ2-7|TRBV20-1|.
TGCAGTGCTCGACTAGTTTCCGAGCAGTACTTC
CSARLVSEQYF
>.|TRBJ2-5|TRBV6-2/TRBV6-3|.
TGTGCCGGTACAAGAGCAGGGGAGGAGACCCAGTACTTC
CAGTRAGEETQYF
>.|TRBJ2-7|TRBV28|.
TGTGCCAGCAGTTCCGCGCTCTACGAGCAGTACTTC
CASSSALYEQYF
>.|TRBJ2-2|TRBV12-3/TRBV12-4|many
TGTGCCAGCAGTCCCAGAAACACCGGGGAGCTGTTTTTT
CASSPRNTGELFF
>.|TRBJ1-1|TRBV28|many
TGTGCCAGCAGTCATGGACAGTACGATGAAGCTTTCTTT
CASSHGQYDEAFF
>TRBD2|TRBJ2-7|TRBV12-3/TRBV12-4|.
TGTGCCAGCAGCCCCACTAGCGGGAGGGCCGGCGAGCAGTACTTC
CASSPTSGRAGEQYF
>.|TRBJ2-5|TRBV7-9|.
TGTGCCAGCAGCACCGTCGGGGGACAAGAGACCCAGTACTTC
CASSTVGGQETQYF
>.|TRBJ1-1|TRBV28|.
TGTGCCAGCAGTTTTAGAGGGGCAGGAGCTTTCTTT
CASSFRGAGAFF
>.|TRBJ2-1|TRBV14|.
TGTGCCAGCAGCCAAAATTTAGGACGGCGCTACAATGAGCAGTTCTTC
CASSQNLGRRYNEQFF
>TRBD1|TRBJ2-7|TRBV18|.
TGTGCCAGCTCACCAGTAGGGACAGTAATCTACGAGCAGTACTTC
CASSPVGTVIYEQYF
>.|TRBJ2-7|TRBV10-3|few
TGTGCCATCAGTGAGTCCTGGCAGTTACACGAGCAGTACTTC
CAISESWQLHEQYF
>.|TRBJ2-7|TRBV6-5|.
TGTGCCAGCAGTTACGAGAGGGCAGACTACCCAAAACTCGACGAGCAGTACTTC
CASSYERADYPKLDEQYF
>.|TRBJ2-2|TRBV4-1|many
TGTGCCAGCAGCCAAGGCCAGAACACCGGGGAGCTGTTTTTT
CASSQGQNTGELFF
>.|TRBJ1-6|TRBV5-1|.
TGCGCCAGCAGCTCCCTGCGGGGGACCGATTCACCCCTCCACTTT
CASSSLRGTDSPLHF
>TRBD1|TRBJ2-7|TRBV28|.
TGTGCCAGCAGTCAGCGGACAGGGAGATCGGGCGAGCAGTACTTC
CASSQRTGRSGEQYF
>TRBD2|TRBJ2-7|TRBV6-1|few
TGTGCCAGCAGACAACCGGGACTAGTCTACGAGCAGTACTTC
CASRQPGLVYEQYF
>TRBD1|TRBJ2-1|TRBV15|.
TGTGCCACCAGCAGAGATCTATCGAGAGGGACAGCCTACAATGAGCAGTTCTTC
CATSRDLSRGTAYNEQFF
>.|TRBJ2-7|TRBV6-5|.
TGTGCCAGCAGTTACCAACCCGGGACACTCGACGAGCAGTACTTC
CASSYQPGTLDEQYF
>.|TRBJ2-3|TRBV9|few
TGTGCCAGCAGCGTATGGGGGAGCACAGATACGCAGTATTTT
CASSVWGSTDTQYF
>.|TRBJ1-5|TRBV15|.
TGTGCCACCAGCAGAGATCTGGATAGCAATCAGCCCCAGCATTTT
CATSRDLDSNQPQHF
>.|TRBJ2-5|TRBV12-3/TRBV12-4|few
TGTGCCAGCAGTTTTGGGGGAATAAGAGAAGAGACCCAGTACTTC
CASSFGGIREETQYF
>TRBD1|TRBJ2-4|TRBV6-5|.
TGTGCCAGCAGTTCCCAGGACAGGGGGCGGTTTGAAAACATTCAGTACTTC
CASSSQDRGRFENIQYF
>.|TRBJ2-1|TRBV27|few
TGTGCCAGCAGTTACGGCTACCACAATGAGCAGTTCTTC
CASSYGYHNEQFF
>.|TRBJ2-1|TRBV10-3|few
TGTGCCATCAGTTCCGACTGGCTATACAATGAGCAGTTCTTC
CAISSDWLYNEQFF
>TRBD1|TRBJ2-5|TRBV28|once
TGTGCCAGCGGGGGACAGGGGATCGGCAGGGAGACCCAGTACTTC
CASGGQGIGRETQYF
>.|TRBJ2-2|TRBV6-2/TRBV6-3|.
TGTGCCAGCAGTTACTCACGACTAGCGAACACCGGGGAGCTGTTTTTT
CASSYSRLANTGELFF
>TRBD1|TRBJ1-1|TRBV4-1|few
TGCGCCAGCAGCCAAGCATACCAGGGGGGGGTAGCTTTCTTT
CASSQAYQGGVAFF